The T cell receptor beta chain described here comes from a study of monozygotic twins with inflammatory bowel disease. A template switching step added UMIs, each with a 6-nucleotide sample barcode. TCRdb re-called the 5' RACE reads and catalogs CDR3 proteins one per entry, DNA excluded. In total, the table holds about 330,000 distinct CDR3 sequences. The CDR3 has 13 amino acids. Germline CDR1 and CDR2: MNHNY and SVGAGI (reference sequence). Specimen: blood. The origin of this receptor is a human donor with ulcerative colitis or Crohn's disease, or a healthy co-twin of an affected twin (not recorded which). The chain employs TRBV6-6 and TRBJ2-7; TCRdb outputs TRBD1, but without DNA this stays unchecked. CDR3 sequence reads: CASNPDSTYEQYF.